The subject of this entry is one T cell receptor beta chain. What it recognizes is unknown. The entry originates in a study of beta chain features in type 1 diabetes. General study findings and limits: Within each of all four CD4+ subsets, Type 1 diabetes patients had TCRB CDR3s that were moderately but significantly shorter. Highly expressing activated T cells could be over-counted with a cDNA template.

Central memory, naive, regulatory and stem cell-like memory CD4+ cells were sorted by CD45RO/CCR7/CD25/CD127/CD95/CD27. What was sequenced were expressed TCRB transcripts, since all of the isolated RNA had been reverse transcribed. This table comes from immunoSEQ multiplex PCR, and its TCRdb copy is limited to in-frame clones, with some not included. The sample lists 200,000 to 300,000 clones, roughly 70% occurring once. The sequenced material came from naive CD4+ T cells from blood. This TCR was recovered from a man aged 25 to 40 in good health.

For the CDR3, the DNA is TGTGCCTGGAGTGGAGGGGGCGGCTATGGCTACACCTTC. Protein: CAWSGGGGYGYTF. The V gene is TRBV30, the J gene TRBJ1-2; 7 nucleotides match TRBD1. Germline V gene lookup returns CDR1 GTSNPN and CDR2 SVGIG (reference sequence). The CDR3 runs to 13 residues. Trimming at V came to 1 base and at J to 4 bases, leaving 3 bases not matched to a gene.